This T cell receptor (beta chain) comes out of a study of cytomegalovirus exposure and HLA in healthy donors. Study-level points and caveats: It was likely that a cluster of highly shared sequence variants was a sequencing artifact. Later analysis found that TCR beta chains associated with HLA were more clonally expanded than other, equally common chains. Rare sequences made up most TCRs, while some public TCRs were found in many donors. Later analysis identified a missense DCLRE1C variant that was linked to TCR beta V- and J-gene trimming.

It was with 60 Vbeta and 13 Jbeta primers that the PCR ran. Libraries were prepared by immunoSEQ multiplex PCR; TCRdb keeps only in-frame clonotypes and omits some of them. The sample shows roughly 160,000 clones, roughly 87% of them seen only once. This CDR3 is 17 amino acids long. The germline V gene has CDR1 WNHNN and CDR2 SYGVQD (reference sequence). V was cut by 2 bases and J by 3 bases, with 17 bases left in between. To note about this clone: What it binds is not known.

The sequenced material came from PBMCs. This chain uses TRBV10-1 with TRBJ2-1; possibly TRBD2 for D (5 bases). This receptor was identified in a woman aged 25 to 39 in good health and CMV-seronegative. This CDR3 is CASSETTGLAGYNEQFF. The DNA for the CDR3 is TGCGCCAGCAGTGAGACTACCGGATTGGCGGGCTACAATGAGCAGTTCTTC.